These T cell receptor beta chains were read from a single sample in a study of T cell repertoires in cytomegalovirus infection. The antigens these receptors bind are not known. Via MiXCR, TCRdb re-called the reads, giving one row per CDR3 protein. The table has around 800,000 distinct CDR3 sequences, approximately 30% seen once; the top ten hold approximately 13%. This specimen was cultured CD8+ T cells from PBMCs, taken from culture after CMV antigen stimulation. The receptor set was obtained from a human donor in good health (CMV status not recorded). Some clones in this sample may be carry-over from other donors' samples. Each CDR3 is given with its conserved first and last residue. The order of the fields is clone size, D gene, J gene, V gene, CDR3 protein, CDR3 DNA. D genes are given only for firm matches. Rows give clone size only sometimes, using once, few, many, or a class for an expanded clone.

NA | NA | TRBJ2-4 | TRBV29-1 | CSVHGGVEARNIQYF | TGCAGCGTTCACGGGGGTGTGGAGGCGAGGAACATTCAGTACTTC
NA | TRBD1 | TRBJ2-4 | TRBV7-4 | CASSPRTGLSKNIQYF | TGTGCCAGCAGCCCACGGACAGGGCTATCCAAAAACATTCAGTACTTC
NA | NA | TRBJ2-2 | TRBV3-1 | CASSPRRDGNTGELFF | TGTGCCAGCAGCCCCCGCAGGGATGGGAACACCGGGGAGCTGTTTTTT
NA | NA | TRBJ2-6 | TRBV15 | CATSRTGPALSGANVLTF | TGTGCCACCAGCCGTACGGGACCAGCACTGTCTGGGGCCAACGTCCTGACTTTC
few | NA | TRBJ2-2 | TRBV28 | CASSLSPATELTGELFF | TGTGCCAGCAGTTTATCACCGGCAACTGAACTCACCGGGGAGCTGTTTTTT
few | TRBD1 | TRBJ1-1 | TRBV6-5 | CASSQTGTGLTEAFF | TGTGCCAGCAGCCAAACCGGGACAGGGCTCACTGAAGCTTTCTTT
few | TRBD1 | TRBJ2-5 | TRBV11-2 | CASSLFFRDRGLGETQYF | TGTGCCAGCAGCTTATTTTTCCGGGACAGGGGGCTGGGAGAGACCCAGTACTTC
few | NA | TRBJ1-6 | TRBV15 | CATSRGRGNNSPLHF | TGTGCCACCAGCAGAGGCAGGGGCAACAATTCACCCCTCCACTTT
NA | NA | TRBJ2-1 | TRBV27 | CASFNGGTMSEQFF | TGTGCCAGCTTTAATGGCGGCACAATGAGCGAGCAGTTCTTC
NA | NA | TRBJ2-1 | TRBV7-8 | CASSLGSGATYNEQFF | TGTGCCAGCAGCTTAGGGTCGGGGGCAACCTACAATGAGCAGTTCTTC
NA | TRBD2 | TRBJ2-2 | TRBV7-2 | CASSLAAGGPAGELFF | TGTGCCAGCAGCTTAGCAGCGGGGGGGCCGGCCGGGGAGCTGTTTTTT
few | NA | TRBJ2-7 | TRBV7-9 | CASSKDGYEQYF | TGTGCCAGCAGTAAGGACGGCTACGAGCAGTACTTC
NA | NA | TRBJ2-2 | TRBV19 | CASSSRDAANTGELFF | TGTGCCAGTAGTTCGCGGGACGCTGCGAACACCGGGGAGCTGTTTTTT
NA | NA | TRBJ2-2 | TRBV6-8 | CASSYPRGGRATGELFF | TGTGCCAGCAGTTACCCACGAGGGGGGCGGGCCACCGGGGAGCTGTTTTTT
many | NA | TRBJ2-7 | TRBV6-5 | CASSYSNTYEQYF | TGTGCCAGCAGTTACTCTAACACCTACGAGCAGTACTTC
few | NA | TRBJ2-2 | TRBV7-9 | CASSSTRKMGELFF | TGTGCCAGCAGCTCTACCAGGAAAATGGGGGAGCTGTTTTTT
few | NA | TRBJ1-2 | TRBV19 | CASSARTLYGYTF | TGTGCCAGTAGCGCCCGGACACTCTATGGCTACACCTTC
few | TRBD1 | TRBJ1-1 | TRBV15 | CATSRDRVGQGMNTEAFF | TGTGCCACCAGCAGAGATCGGGTCGGACAGGGGATGAACACTGAAGCTTTCTTT
few | TRBD1 | TRBJ1-1 | TRBV7-8 | CATARDSGFLNTEAFF | TGTGCCACCGCCCGGGACAGCGGATTCTTGAACACTGAAGCTTTCTTT
NA | NA | TRBJ1-1 | TRBV7-9 | CASSQGALGTEAFF | TGTGCCAGCAGCCAAGGGGCCTTGGGGACTGAAGCTTTCTTT
NA | TRBD1 | TRBJ2-5 | TRBV4-1 | CASSQDRRDSGETQYF | TGCGCCAGCAGCCAAGACCGCCGGGACAGCGGAGAGACCCAGTACTTC
NA | NA | TRBJ2-7 | TRBV6-5 | CASSQQPYSYEQYF | TGTGCCAGCAGCCAACAGCCATATTCCTACGAGCAGTACTTC
NA | NA | TRBJ2-7 | TRBV7-6 | CASSFMADSTRYEQYF | TGTGCCAGCAGCTTTATGGCAGACTCTACCCGCTACGAGCAGTACTTC
NA | NA | TRBJ2-1 | TRBV5-5 | CASSLVAVEQFF | TGTGCCAGCAGCTTGGTGGCAGTTGAGCAGTTCTTC
few | NA | TRBJ1-1 | TRBV13 | CASSRRIEAFF | TGTGCCAGCAGCCGTCGGATTGAAGCTTTCTTT
NA | NA | TRBJ2-1 | TRBV2 | CASSELDVTYNEQFF | TGTGCCAGCAGTGAACTAGATGTAACCTACAATGAGCAGTTCTTC